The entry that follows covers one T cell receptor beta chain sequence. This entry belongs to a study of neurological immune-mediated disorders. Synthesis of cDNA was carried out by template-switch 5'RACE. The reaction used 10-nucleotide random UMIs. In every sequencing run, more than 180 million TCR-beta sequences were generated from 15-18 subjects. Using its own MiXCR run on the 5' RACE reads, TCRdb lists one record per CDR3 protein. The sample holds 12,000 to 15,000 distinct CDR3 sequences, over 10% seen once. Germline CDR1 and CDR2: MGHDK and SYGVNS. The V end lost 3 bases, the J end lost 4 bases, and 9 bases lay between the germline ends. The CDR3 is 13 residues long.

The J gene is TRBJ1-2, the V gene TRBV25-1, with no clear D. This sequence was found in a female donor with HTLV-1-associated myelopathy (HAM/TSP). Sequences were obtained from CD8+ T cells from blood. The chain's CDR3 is CASSDHSSYGYTF. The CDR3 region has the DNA TGTGCCAGCAGTGATCACAGTTCCTATGGCTACACCTTC.